This T cell receptor beta chain originates from a study of spatial heterogeneity in lung cancer. Time point in this sample: blood at routine non-recurrence follow-up after resection. V dropped 4 bases and J dropped 0 bases, with 5 bases sitting between them. This CDR3 region has 13 residues. CDR1 SGHDT and CDR2 YYEEEE come from the germline V gene. TCRdb ran MiXCR on the 5' RACE reads and lists one entry per CDR3 protein. Among about 120,000 distinct CDR3 sequences, about a tenth were seen once, and the ten largest hold roughly 26%. Here the sequenced sample was PBMCs, taken at follow-up. The chain recombines TRBV5-6 with TRBJ1-3; D gene unclear. This sequence was found in a female donor with early-stage non-small cell lung cancer. The CDR3 loop is CASSPRSGNTIYF. In DNA form, the CDR3 reads TGTGCCAGCAGCCCGCGCTCTGGAAACACCATATATTTT.